This entry lists 6 T cell receptor beta chains sequenced from one sample in a study of shared clonotypes between healthy human individuals. Generated by immunoSEQ multiplex PCR, the TCRdb table keeps only in-frame clones and is missing some. The sample shows about 1.5 million clones, under 99% of them seen only once. The sample comprised naive CD4+ T cells sorted from blood. Described subset: CD45RA+ positively selected. The source is a man aged 25 to 40 in good health.

This chain links TRBV10-2 with TRBJ2-5; D not certain. This CDR3 region has 12 residues. Looked up from germline, CDR1 is WSHSY and CDR2 is SAAADI. Trimming shortened V by 11 bases and J by 1 base, and 11 bases separated the two germline ends. CDR3 in DNA: TGCGCCTCGACCGGCAGCCAAGAGACCCAGTACTTC. It yields the protein CASTGSQETQYF.

J is TRBJ1-5 and V is TRBV28, with a possible D match to TRBD1 (6 bases). CDR1 is MDHEN, CDR2 SYDVKM, per germline. The V end lost 7 bases, the J end lost 0 bases, and 22 bases lay between the germline ends. The CDR3 sequence is 18 residues long. This chain's CDR3 is CASTFRSGQTYSNQPQHF. The CDR3 DNA reads TGTGCCAGCACCTTCCGTTCCGGACAGACCTATAGCAATCAGCCCCAGCATTTT.

J is TRBJ2-3 and V is TRBV29-1; a weak D match, TRBD2 (5 bases). The CDR3 runs to 13 residues. Germline V gene data show CDR1 as SQVTM and CDR2 as ANQGSEA. V was shortened by 7 bases and J by 1 base, with 12 bases between the two germline ends. In DNA, the CDR3 is TGCAGCGCAGCGGCCCTCGGCACAGATACGCAGTATTTT. Its translation: CSAAALGTDTQYF.

The chain is built from TRBV6-1 and TRBJ2-3; D possibly matches TRBD1 or TRBD2 (5 bases each). Germline CDR1 MNHNS, CDR2 SASEGT. The CDR3 is 13 residues long. Trimming pared 9 bases from V and 5 bases from J, leaving 15 bases between. In nucleotides, the CDR3 is TGTGCCAGTTCGGGGCAGGGAGTAGATACGCAGTATTTT. As protein: CASSGQGVDTQYF.

Concerning this clone: Other DNA sequences from this sample encode an identical CDR3 as well. This chain joins TRBV11-2 and TRBJ1-5; D unclear. V was shortened by 0 bases and J by 0 bases, with 3 bases between the two germline ends. The germline gives CDR1 SGHAT, CDR2 FQNNGV. This CDR3 comprises 14 residues. For the CDR3, the DNA is TGTGCCAGCAGCTTAGATTCTAGCAATCAGCCCCAGCATTTT. Protein: CASSLDSSNQPQHF. The variable domain in full, completed from reference TRBV11-2 and TRBJ1-5, reads EAGVAQSPRYKIIEKRQSVAFWCNPISGHATLYWYQQILGQGPKLLIQFQNNGVVDDSQLPKDRFSAERLKGVDSTLKIQPAKLEDSAVYLCASSLDSSNQPQHFGDGTRLSIL.

This sequence joins TRBV7-9 and TRBJ2-1; 7 bases are shared with TRBD1. V lost 5 bases and J lost 5; bases outside the gene matches: 6. Looked up from germline, CDR1 is SEHNR and CDR2 is FQNEAQ (reference sequence). There are 14 residues in the CDR3. CDR3 sequence reads: CASSIRDRDNEQFF. The CDR3 DNA reads TGTGCCAGCAGCATCCGGGACAGAGACAATGAGCAGTTCTTC. The entire variable domain, with the rest obtained from reference TRBV7-9 and TRBJ2-1, is as follows: DTGVSQNPRHKITKRGQNVTFRCDPISEHNRLYWYRQTLGQGPEFLTYFQNEAQLEKSRLLSDRFSAERPKGSFSTLEIQRTEQGDSAMYLCASSIRDRDNEQFFGPGTRLTVL.